This paragraph reports one T cell receptor (beta chain). The data were taken from a study of blood T cell repertoires in COVID-19. Background on the study: From the United States, Italy and Spain came samples of acute and convalescent COVID-19. PBMCs, B-cell-depleted T cells, or T cells provided the cDNA or gDNA that made up the material.

In the authors' methods: Amplifying reference gene primers gave estimates of nucleated cell counts. The data were produced by immunoSEQ multiplex PCR, yet TCRdb's version contains in-frame clones alone and is incomplete. V, J and clone size were drawn from that table, and D and trimming were deduced from the DNA. The table lists almost 250,000 clones, around 86% of them singletons. The germline gives CDR1 SEHNR, CDR2 FQNEAQ (reference sequence). The CDR3 covers 15 residues. The V and J ends lost 4 bases and 5 bases, in that order; junction bases with no gene match: 8. The sequence was collected from a woman aged 55-70 years who had recovered from COVID-19. Source material: peripheral blood. The rearrangement uses TRBV7-9 and TRBJ1-1; 9 positions match TRBD1. CDR3 in amino acids: CASSSQGAELTEAFF. Written as DNA, the CDR3 is TGTGCCAGCAGCTCACAGGGGGCTGAGTTAACTGAAGCTTTCTTT.